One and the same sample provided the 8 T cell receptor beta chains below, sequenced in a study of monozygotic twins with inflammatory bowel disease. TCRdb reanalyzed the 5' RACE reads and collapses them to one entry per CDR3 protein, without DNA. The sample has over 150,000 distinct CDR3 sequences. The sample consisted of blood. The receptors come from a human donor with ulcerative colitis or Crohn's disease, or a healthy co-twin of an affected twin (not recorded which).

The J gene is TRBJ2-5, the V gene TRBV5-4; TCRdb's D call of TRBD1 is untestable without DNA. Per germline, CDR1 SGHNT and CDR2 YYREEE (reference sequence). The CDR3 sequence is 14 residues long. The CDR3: CASSLDLSGQATYF.

CDR3 sequence: CASSSGQSSGNEQFF. The V gene is TRBV7-8, the J gene TRBJ2-1; the D gene TCRdb calls, TRBD2, cannot be checked with no DNA. Looked up from germline, CDR1 is SGHVS and CDR2 is FQNEAQ. CDR3 length: 15 amino acids.

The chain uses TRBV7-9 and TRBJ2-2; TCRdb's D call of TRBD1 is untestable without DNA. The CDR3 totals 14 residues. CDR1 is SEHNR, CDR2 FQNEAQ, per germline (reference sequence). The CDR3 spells CASSLYEGTGELFF.

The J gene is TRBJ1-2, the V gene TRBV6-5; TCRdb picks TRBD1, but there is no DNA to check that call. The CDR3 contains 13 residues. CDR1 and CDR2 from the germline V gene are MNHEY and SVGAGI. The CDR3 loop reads CASSYQGLNGYTF.

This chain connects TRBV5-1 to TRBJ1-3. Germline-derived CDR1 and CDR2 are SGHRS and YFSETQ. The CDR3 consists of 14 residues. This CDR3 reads CASRRTVIGNTIYF.

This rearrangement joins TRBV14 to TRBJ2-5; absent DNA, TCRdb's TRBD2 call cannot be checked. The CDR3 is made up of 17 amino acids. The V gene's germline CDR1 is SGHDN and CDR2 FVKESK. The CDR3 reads CASSQARLAGGQETQYF.

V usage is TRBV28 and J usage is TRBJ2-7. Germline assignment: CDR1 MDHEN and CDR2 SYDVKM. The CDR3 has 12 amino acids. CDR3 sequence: CASSFSRPEQYF.

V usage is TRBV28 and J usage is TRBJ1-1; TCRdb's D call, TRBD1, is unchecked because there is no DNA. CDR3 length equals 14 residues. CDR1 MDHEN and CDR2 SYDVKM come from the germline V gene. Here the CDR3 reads CASGGGLMNTEAFF.